Listed below are T cell receptor beta chains from one sample, sequenced in a study of identical twins. TCRdb re-called the 5' RACE reads with MiXCR, one entry per CDR3 protein. Here the sample spans fewer than 900,000 distinct CDR3 sequences, 15% to 20% being singletons. The data also belong to a second study, concerning T cells expressing NK-cell markers.

Sequenced sample: PBMCs. All receptors derive from a woman under 30 in good health. CDR3s include the opening cysteine and the closing phenylalanine or tryptophan. D genes are given only for firm matches. Expanded clones get a size class; other rows say once, few or many, or leave the size out.

CDR3aa: CSARDLGLASYEQYF
CDR3nt: TGCAGTGCTAGAGATTTGGGGCTAGCTTCATACGAGCAGTACTTC
d_gene: NA
v_gene: TRBV20-1
j_gene: TRBJ2-7
len: 15
abundance: few

CDR3aa: CASPNNGGYGYTF
CDR3nt: TGTGCCAGTCCAAATAATGGGGGCTATGGCTACACCTTC
d_gene: NA
v_gene: TRBV7-9
j_gene: TRBJ1-2
len: 13
abundance: NA

CDR3aa: CASSPTLGVDTQYF
CDR3nt: TGCGCCAGCAGCCCGACCCTGGGAGTAGATACGCAGTATTTT
d_gene: NA
v_gene: TRBV5-1
j_gene: TRBJ2-3
len: 14
abundance: NA

CDR3aa: CSARRTSGSVYEQYF
CDR3nt: TGCAGTGCTAGGCGTACTAGCGGGAGCGTCTACGAGCAGTACTTC
d_gene: TRBD2
v_gene: TRBV20-1
j_gene: TRBJ2-7
len: 15
abundance: NA

CDR3aa: CASSPPGQGHEQYF
CDR3nt: TGCGCCAGCAGCCCCCCGGGACAGGGACACGAGCAGTACTTC
d_gene: TRBD1
v_gene: TRBV5-1
j_gene: TRBJ2-7
len: 14
abundance: NA

CDR3aa: CASSAMSTDTQYF
CDR3nt: TGTGCCAGCAGCGCCATGAGCACAGATACGCAGTATTTT
d_gene: NA
v_gene: TRBV9
j_gene: TRBJ2-3
len: 13
abundance: few

CDR3aa: CASSHGRERSYEQYF
CDR3nt: TGTGCCAGCAGCCACGGGCGGGAACGATCCTACGAGCAGTACTTC
d_gene: NA
v_gene: TRBV12-3/TRBV12-4
j_gene: TRBJ2-7
len: 15
abundance: NA

CDR3aa: CSVEEGGQPNTGELFF
CDR3nt: TGCAGCGTTGAAGAGGGGGGGCAGCCAAACACCGGGGAGCTGTTTTTT
d_gene: NA
v_gene: TRBV29-1
j_gene: TRBJ2-2
len: 16
abundance: NA

CDR3aa: CASSFRGQGYEQYF
CDR3nt: TGTGCCAGCAGCTTCCGTGGACAGGGATACGAGCAGTACTTC
d_gene: TRBD1
v_gene: TRBV7-9
j_gene: TRBJ2-7
len: 14
abundance: NA

CDR3aa: CSVVGTFVTGELFF
CDR3nt: TGCAGCGTGGTGGGGACTTTTGTCACCGGGGAGCTGTTTTTT
d_gene: NA
v_gene: TRBV29-1
j_gene: TRBJ2-2
len: 14
abundance: few

CDR3aa: CASSSHQGIDEQYF
CDR3nt: TGTGCCAGCAGCTCTCATCAGGGGATCGACGAGCAGTACTTC
d_gene: NA
v_gene: TRBV12-3/TRBV12-4
j_gene: TRBJ2-7
len: 14
abundance: NA

CDR3aa: CAITTSGSIGQFF
CDR3nt: TGTGCCATCACTACCAGCGGGAGCATAGGGCAGTTCTTC
d_gene: TRBD2
v_gene: TRBV10-3
j_gene: TRBJ2-1
len: 13
abundance: NA

CDR3aa: CASSGREDVPDTQYF
CDR3nt: TGCGCCAGTAGCGGGCGGGAGGACGTCCCAGATACGCAGTATTTT
d_gene: TRBD2
v_gene: TRBV5-1
j_gene: TRBJ2-3
len: 15
abundance: few

CDR3aa: CARQTGTSRGYTF
CDR3nt: TGTGCCAGGCAGACAGGGACATCGAGAGGCTACACCTTC
d_gene: TRBD1
v_gene: TRBV7-2
j_gene: TRBJ1-2
len: 13
abundance: many

CDR3aa: CAISGTPGVGNTIYF
CDR3nt: TGTGCCATCAGTGGGACCCCAGGGGTCGGAAACACCATATATTTT
d_gene: NA
v_gene: TRBV10-3
j_gene: TRBJ1-3
len: 15
abundance: few

CDR3aa: CSAIGGGGYTF
CDR3nt: TGCAGTGCTATTGGCGGTGGCGGCTACACCTTC
d_gene: NA
v_gene: TRBV20-1
j_gene: TRBJ1-2
len: 11
abundance: NA

CDR3aa: CASSYRAYNEQFF
CDR3nt: TGCGCCAGCAGCTACCGGGCCTACAATGAGCAGTTCTTC
d_gene: NA
v_gene: TRBV5-1
j_gene: TRBJ2-1
len: 13
abundance: few

CDR3aa: CATYPSNYRGGPYEQYF
CDR3nt: TGTGCCACCTACCCCAGCAACTACAGGGGAGGGCCTTACGAGCAGTACTTC
d_gene: NA
v_gene: TRBV10-3
j_gene: TRBJ2-7
len: 17
abundance: few

CDR3aa: CATSRGRFSYNEQFF
CDR3nt: TGTGCCACCAGCAGAGGCCGATTCTCCTACAATGAGCAGTTCTTC
d_gene: NA
v_gene: TRBV15
j_gene: TRBJ2-1
len: 15
abundance: NA

CDR3aa: CSARDRELKSSPLHF
CDR3nt: TGCAGTGCTAGAGATCGGGAACTAAAGTCTTCACCCCTCCACTTT
d_gene: NA
v_gene: TRBV20-1
j_gene: TRBJ1-6
len: 15
abundance: NA

CDR3aa: CASGPPRQGAHEQYF
CDR3nt: TGTGCTAGTGGTCCCCCTAGACAGGGGGCCCACGAGCAGTACTTC
d_gene: TRBD1
v_gene: TRBV12-5
j_gene: TRBJ2-7
len: 15
abundance: NA

CDR3aa: CASSYHGTSASSYNEQFF
CDR3nt: TGTGCCAGCAGTTACCACGGGACTAGCGCAAGCTCCTACAATGAGCAGTTCTTC
d_gene: TRBD2
v_gene: TRBV6-5
j_gene: TRBJ2-1
len: 18
abundance: few

CDR3aa: CSVDSNTEAFF
CDR3nt: TGCAGTGTGGACAGTAACACTGAAGCTTTCTTT
d_gene: NA
v_gene: TRBV20-1
j_gene: TRBJ1-1
len: 11
abundance: few

CDR3aa: CASSLGIGGEKLFF
CDR3nt: TGTGCCAGCAGCTTAGGAATAGGCGGCGAAAAACTGTTTTTT
d_gene: NA
v_gene: TRBV7-2
j_gene: TRBJ1-4
len: 14
abundance: NA

CDR3aa: CASSIRDLDTQYF
CDR3nt: TGTGCCAGCAGTATCAGGGATCTAGATACGCAGTATTTT
d_gene: NA
v_gene: TRBV6-1
j_gene: TRBJ2-3
len: 13
abundance: NA

CDR3aa: CSAGLAGSSYNEQFF
CDR3nt: TGCAGTGCTGGACTAGCGGGGAGCTCCTACAATGAGCAGTTCTTC
d_gene: TRBD2
v_gene: TRBV20-1
j_gene: TRBJ2-1
len: 15
abundance: few

CDR3aa: CAIRSGLDTNEQYF
CDR3nt: TGTGCCATCCGGTCCGGACTAGACACAAACGAGCAGTACTTC
d_gene: TRBD2
v_gene: TRBV10-3
j_gene: TRBJ2-7
len: 14
abundance: NA

CDR3aa: CASSPIARGNQETQYF
CDR3nt: TGTGCCAGCAGCCCCATAGCGAGAGGTAACCAAGAGACCCAGTACTTC
d_gene: NA
v_gene: TRBV6-2/TRBV6-3
j_gene: TRBJ2-5
len: 16
abundance: NA

CDR3aa: CASRMTGMNTEAFF
CDR3nt: TGTGCCAGCAGGATGACAGGGATGAACACTGAAGCTTTCTTT
d_gene: TRBD1
v_gene: TRBV12-3/TRBV12-4
j_gene: TRBJ1-1
len: 14
abundance: many

CDR3aa: CASGLAGGTEAFF
CDR3nt: TGTGCTAGTGGTTTGGCAGGAGGCACTGAAGCTTTCTTT
d_gene: NA
v_gene: TRBV12-5
j_gene: TRBJ1-1
len: 13
abundance: NA

CDR3aa: CASSQLMGYEQYF
CDR3nt: TGTGCCAGCAGCCAGTTGATGGGGTACGAGCAGTACTTC
d_gene: NA
v_gene: TRBV3-1
j_gene: TRBJ2-7
len: 13
abundance: NA

CDR3aa: CASGPGGGELFF
CDR3nt: TGTGCCAGCGGCCCCGGGGGCGGGGAGCTGTTTTTT
d_gene: NA
v_gene: TRBV6-2/TRBV6-3
j_gene: TRBJ2-2
len: 12
abundance: few

CDR3aa: CASTAWSTDTQYF
CDR3nt: TGTGCCAGCACAGCCTGGAGCACAGATACGCAGTATTTT
d_gene: NA
v_gene: TRBV6-6
j_gene: TRBJ2-3
len: 13
abundance: NA

CDR3aa: CASMVGANVLTF
CDR3nt: TGTGCCAGCATGGTTGGGGCCAACGTCCTGACTTTC
d_gene: NA
v_gene: TRBV6-2/TRBV6-3
j_gene: TRBJ2-6
len: 12
abundance: NA

CDR3aa: CASSALSREQYF
CDR3nt: TGCGCCAGCAGTGCCCTTAGTCGCGAGCAGTACTTC
d_gene: NA
v_gene: TRBV10-2
j_gene: TRBJ2-7
len: 12
abundance: NA

CDR3aa: CASSPGTGSYGYTF
CDR3nt: TGCGCCAGCAGCCCGGGGACAGGGTCTTATGGCTACACCTTC
d_gene: TRBD1
v_gene: TRBV5-1
j_gene: TRBJ1-2
len: 14
abundance: many

CDR3aa: CSAASIPTSTDTQYF
CDR3nt: TGCAGTGCTGCTTCAATACCGACAAGCACAGATACGCAGTATTTT
d_gene: NA
v_gene: TRBV20-1
j_gene: TRBJ2-3
len: 15
abundance: few

CDR3aa: CAWSQTSFETQYF
CDR3nt: TGTGCCTGGAGTCAGACTAGCTTTGAGACCCAGTACTTC
d_gene: TRBD2
v_gene: TRBV30
j_gene: TRBJ2-5
len: 13
abundance: few